These 6 T cell receptor beta chains share one sample of origin, sequenced in a study of vaccination effects on CD4 cells after COVID-19. After expansion with viral peptide pools in the ViraFEST assay, antigen-specific CD4+ T cells were sequenced. A roughly ten-day culture period preceded the isolation of CD4+ T cells. The healthy vaccine recipients, who had no prior SARS-CoV-2 infection, showed negative nucleocapsid antibodies. These receptors have no known antigen. Sequencing was performed with immunoSEQ multiplex PCR; in TCRdb, only in-frame clones are kept and a portion is missing. This sample has some 60,000 clones, with roughly three quarters found just once. Here the sequenced sample was CD4+ T cells from PBMCs cultured with HCoV-NL63 spike peptides, taken before COVID-19 vaccination. Receptor source: a human donor who received a COVID-19 vaccine.

J is TRBJ2-2 and V is TRBV10-2, with TRBD2 matching over 10 bases. The CDR3 runs to 18 residues. Per the germline V gene, CDR1 is WSHSY and CDR2 is SAAADI. V dropped 1 base and J dropped 3; count of bases not matched to a gene: 8. In nucleotides, the CDR3 is TGCGCCAGCAGTGAGTTCGAGCGGGGGGGCCGGGACACCGGGGAGCTGTTTTTT. It translates to CASSEFERGGRDTGELFF.

The genes are TRBV27 and TRBJ1-6, with D hard to call. CDR1 and CDR2 from the germline V gene are MNHEY and SMNVEV (reference sequence). This CDR3 has 16 amino acids. Trimming took off 2 bases at V and 6 bases at J, with 14 bases between the two ends. The CDR3 reads CASSLLPRGPNSPLHF. CDR3 sequence (DNA): TGTGCCAGCAGTTTACTACCGCGGGGTCCTAATTCACCCCTCCACTTT.

In this sample, this clone turned up once. V and J are TRBV7-2 and TRBJ2-5; 9 bases are shared with TRBD2. Germline CDR1 is SGHTA and CDR2 is FQGNSA. The CDR3 length is 16 residues. The trim removed 0 bases at V and 7 bases at J, leaving 9 bases unmatched. Here the CDR3 reads CASSLAVGGGARTQYF. CDR3 coding DNA: TGTGCCAGCAGCTTAGCGGTGGGCGGGGGGGCCAGGACCCAGTACTTC.

The chain has TRBV7-2 and TRBJ2-5; 14 nucleotides align to TRBD2. This CDR3 comprises 16 residues. The junction had 3 bases not matched to a gene; V was cut back by 4 bases and J by 2 bases. Per the germline V gene, CDR1 is SGHTA and CDR2 is FQGNSA. CDR3 nucleotide sequence: TGTGCCAGCAGCTCCCGGACTAGCGGGGGGCAAGAGACCCAGTACTTC. Protein product: CASSSRTSGGQETQYF.

J is TRBJ2-5 and V is TRBV19; 7 nucleotides align to TRBD1. The germline gives CDR1 LNHDA, CDR2 SQIVND (reference sequence). Unmatched junction bases numbered 7, after V lost 5 bases and J lost 4 bases. The CDR3 loop spans 14 amino acids. CDR3 residues: CASSESRGRETQYF. The CDR3 nucleotides are TGTGCCAGTAGTGAGTCAAGGGGGCGAGAGACCCAGTACTTC.

The rearrangement joins TRBV7-3 to TRBJ2-3; no reliable D call. V shed 5 bases and J shed 1 base, with 7 bases lying between them. CDR1 is SGHTA and CDR2 is FQGTGA in the germline V gene. The CDR3 totals 13 residues. The CDR3 region has the DNA TGTGCCAGCAGCCCGCGGCGCACAGATACGCAGTATTTT. Residues: CASSPRRTDTQYF.